This entry concerns a single T cell receptor (beta chain). The target of this receptor is not known. Base-call qualities are not available, and no considerably larger clone is one nucleotide away. This entry is derived from a study of cytotoxic CD8 clonotypes in ibrutinib-treated CLL (dated by TCRdb to 2020 to 2022). Turning to the overall study: In this cohort, some 16 patients were treatment-naive and ten to eleven were relapsed/refractory, while about 17 had unmutated IGHV. Responses were partial in around 24 patients and complete in 2; after median about 70 months follow-up, around 15 stayed in remission and approximately 12 progressed. Samples at response were collected after a median of about twelve months of treatment, with a range of about 6 to 40 months. Samples averaged approximately 260,000 productive templates and tens of thousands of productive rearrangements. Of the 86 people in the trial, approximately 28 had longitudinal samples available. Cryopreserved peripheral blood mononuclear cells were obtained before treatment, at response, and at either sustained remission or disease progression. Every sample from remission and from progressive disease was obtained while the patients were still on ibrutinib. Study-wide conclusions, independent of this receptor: Sampling times were not matched between patients in sustained remission and patients whose disease was progressing, and lymph node repertoires were not examined. Public clonotypes were rare and either shrank or stayed stable during treatment, and the rise in clonality at ibrutinib response reflected expansion of private clonotypes. Clonality increased at ibrutinib response, stayed stable in sustained remission, and fell back toward baseline at progression. Baseline clonality was found to be higher than that of age-matched healthy donors and was strongly correlated with circulating CD8+ T-cell counts.

The CDR3 has 14 amino acids, counting the end cysteine and phenylalanine. Only the CDR3 DNA is retained, 42 bases long and in frame from the first base. CDR1 and CDR2 are read off the germline V gene as LGHNA and YSLEER. The trim is 0 bases for V and 2 bases for J, with a gap of 8 bases between the germline ends. The intended sense of this specimen's time point label: progressive disease on ibrutinib. For TCR beta library preparation, 1.5 to 2 micrograms of genomic DNA was extracted from cryopreserved PBMCs. High-throughput TCR beta sequencing was performed on longitudinal blood samples from CLL patients receiving ibrutinib monotherapy. Patients were enrolled in a phase 2 open-label single-center ibrutinib monotherapy trial. Each clonotype received, on average, about 10x coverage in deep resolution sequencing performed on a MiSeq, where the target depth lay between 1 in 1 million and 1 in 200,000 T cells. The immunoSEQ hsTCRB Kit was used to generate the TCR beta libraries. On the authors' methods: The data were analyzed with ImmunoSEQ Analyzer and ImmunoSEQ Data Assistant, and V, D and J gene assignments followed IMGT definitions. Clonality, with values ranging from 0 to 1, was calculated as one minus the normalized Shannon entropy of productive rearrangement frequencies. Public clonotype analysis was restricted to overrepresented clonotypes comprising at least 0.05% of each patient's repertoire. Roughly 12 age-matched healthy donor repertoires from immuneACCESS were used as controls for clonality. TCRdb took over this immuneACCESS table, retaining in-frame rearrangements with V and J assigned. Such tables are incomplete; in checked studies, under half of the missing clones stem from an unresolved V gene, and the remainder is unexplained. V and J calls and clone size are copied from that table; D and trimming were computed from the DNA. Counted in this sample were over 250,000 clones; more than 70% of them appeared once. The ten largest make up about 6% of the sample.

Sequences were derived from PBMCs, sampled at disease progression, from a patient treated with ibrutinib. The rearranged segments are TRBV4-3 and TRBJ2-7, with the D gene possibly TRBD1 or TRBD2, each one fitting 5 bases. The origin of this receptor is a human donor with chronic lymphocytic leukemia. The base sequence is TGCGCCAGCAGCCAAGACTGGGGACCCTACGAGCAGTACTTC. Its amino acids are CASSQDWGPYEQYF.